Listed here are 17 T cell receptor beta chains from one sample, sequenced in a study of blood T cell repertoires in COVID-19. Profiling relied on immunoSEQ multiplex PCR, and the TCRdb table lists in-frame clones only, not all of them. The sample yields 170,000 or so clones, 90% seen once. The sequenced material came from peripheral blood. The receptors derive from a man aged 50 to 60 with acute or convalescent COVID-19.

The rearrangement joins TRBV3-1 (or the pseudogene TRBV3-2) to TRBJ2-1, with 9 bases fitting TRBD1. CDR3 length: 15 amino acids. Losses at the gene ends were 6 bases for V and 3 bases for J; bases not matched to a gene: 6. The V gene's germline CDR1 is LGHDT and CDR2 YNNKEL (reference sequence). This chain's CDR3 is CASSPLGQGYNEQFF. CDR3 bases: TGTGCCAGCAGTCCCCTGGGACAGGGCTACAATGAGCAGTTCTTC.

The chain couples TRBV7-9 to TRBJ1-2; the D is unclear. Germline-derived CDR1 and CDR2 are SEHNR and FQNEAQ (reference sequence). The CDR3 extends over 13 amino acids. V was cut by 5 bases and J by 3 bases, with 10 bases left in between. The CDR3 reads CASSRGFDYGYTF. Here the CDR3 DNA reads TGTGCCAGCAGCCGGGGATTTGACTATGGCTACACCTTC. The full variable domain, completed using reference TRBV7-9 and TRBJ1-2, is DTGVSQNPRHKITKRGQNVTFRCDPISEHNRLYWYRQTLGQGPEFLTYFQNEAQLEKSRLLSDRFSAERPKGSFSTLEIQRTEQGDSAMYLCASSRGFDYGYTFGSGTRLTVV.

V gene TRBV29-1 combines with J gene TRBJ2-5; 8 nucleotides line up with TRBD2. Germline V gene lookup returns CDR1 SQVTM and CDR2 ANQGSEA. The CDR3 contains 14 residues. Unmatched junction bases numbered 5, after V lost 3 bases and J lost 2 bases. CDR3 loop: CSVERGALQETQYF. The CDR3 nucleotides are TGCAGCGTTGAGCGGGGGGCCCTTCAAGAGACCCAGTACTTC.

This clone was seen just once. This chain uses TRBV11-2 with TRBJ2-7; perhaps TRBD2 as D (6 bases). The CDR3 spans 16 residues. Germline lookup yields CDR1 SGHAT and CDR2 FQNNGV. The V end was cut by 5 bases, the J end by 2 bases, with 19 bases between. The CDR3 loop reads CASSPIRRDGTYEQYF. The CDR3, as DNA: TGTGCCAGCAGCCCCATTCGGCGGGACGGAACCTACGAGCAGTACTTC.

This clone came up a few times. The chain uses TRBV7-8 and TRBJ2-5; 9 nucleotides align to TRBD1. CDR3 length: 16 residues. V was pared by 2 bases and J by 1 base, with 5 bases of the junction left unmatched. Germline values: CDR1 SGHVS, CDR2 FQNEAQ. CDR3 bases: TGTGCCAGCAGCTTATCGACAGGGGGTGGCCAAGAGACCCAGTACTTC. This encodes CASSLSTGGGQETQYF.

The V gene is TRBV28, the J gene TRBJ2-7; the D is unclear. V was pared by 4 bases and J by 1 base, with 14 bases between. Per germline, CDR1 MDHEN and CDR2 SYDVKM. The CDR3 contains 15 residues. CDR3 nucleotide sequence: TGTGCCAGCAGTTCTCAGTTGGGCTGGTCCTACGAGCAGTACGTC. Translated, it gives CASSSQLGWSYEQYV.

The chain employs TRBV11-3 and TRBJ1-1; no clear D. Germline lookup yields CDR1 SGHNT and CDR2 YENEEA. The CDR3 spans 13 residues. The V gene lost 0 bases and the J gene lost 4 bases, with 6 bases spanning the gap. CDR3 nucleotide sequence: TGTGCCAGCAGCTTAGAGGGCAGCACTGAAGCTTTCTTT. Its translation is CASSLEGSTEAFF. The complete variable domain, with remaining parts taken from reference TRBV11-3 and TRBJ1-1, reads EAGVVQSPRYKIIEKKQPVAFWCNPISGHNTLYWYLQNLGQGPELLIRYENEEAVDDSQLPKDRFSAERLKGVDSTLKIQPAELGDSAVYLCASSLEGSTEAFFGQGTRLTVV.

This clone was recorded a few times. The chain recombines TRBV6-5 with TRBJ2-7; 10 nucleotides align to TRBD2. Germline V gene lookup returns CDR1 MNHEY and CDR2 SVGAGI. J was trimmed by 5 bases and V by 6 bases; bases with no gene match: 10. The CDR3 is 15 residues long. The CDR3, as DNA: TGTGCCAGCAGACCCGGACTAGCGGAGGGGAACGAGCAGTACGTC. Encoded protein: CASRPGLAEGNEQYV.

The rearrangement joins TRBV7-2 to TRBJ2-1; the match to TRBD1 covers 9 bases. V was clipped by 1 base and J by 6 bases; unmatched bases: 10. From germline, CDR1 is SGHTA and CDR2 FQGNSA. CDR3 length: 17 residues. The CDR3: CASSLERTGVTANEQFF. CDR3 nucleotides: TGTGCCAGCAGCTTAGAAAGGACAGGGGTAACGGCCAATGAGCAGTTCTTC.

The J gene is TRBJ1-1, the V gene TRBV5-4; D call uncertain. CDR1 is SGHNT and CDR2 is YYREEE in the germline V gene (reference sequence). Trimming pared 4 bases from V and 4 bases from J, leaving 17 bases between. The CDR3 loop spans 15 amino acids. The CDR3 DNA reads as TGTGCCAGCAGCCCTGGTGGAGGGTTGAGCACTGAAGCTTTCTTT. This encodes CASSPGGGLSTEAFF.

The V and J genes are TRBV9 and TRBJ2-1; 9 bases are a match to TRBD2. The J segment lost 2 bases and the V segment lost 2 bases, leaving 2 bases of the junction unmatched. Germline V CDR1 and CDR2: SGDLS, YYNGEE. This CDR3 comprises 15 residues. CDR3 loop: CASSVASGTYNEQFF. For the CDR3, the DNA is TGTGCCAGCAGCGTGGCTAGCGGGACCTACAATGAGCAGTTCTTC.

This clone was seen once. V and J are TRBV13 and TRBJ1-5; D is perhaps TRBD1 (5 bases). The V gene's germline CDR1 is PRHDT and CDR2 FYEKMQ (reference sequence). The CDR3 length is 13 residues. V was shortened by 1 base and J by 5 bases, with 6 bases between the two germline ends. DNA for the CDR3: TGTGCCAGCAGCTTAGAACAGGATCAGCCCCAGCATTTT. It specifies CASSLEQDQPQHF.

The chain recombines TRBV27 with TRBJ1-5, with D possibly TRBD1 on 6 matching bases. CDR1 and CDR2 (germline): MNHEY, SMNVEV (reference sequence). The germline V and J ends were trimmed by 5 bases and 0 bases, with 11 bases remaining between them. The CDR3 has 15 amino acids. CDR3 nucleotides: TGTGCCAGCAGTCCCGGGACAAATAGCAATCAGCCCCAGCATTTT. Amino acids: CASSPGTNSNQPQHF.

The chain carries TRBV28 and TRBJ1-2; a weak D match, TRBD1 (5 bases). Per germline, CDR1 MDHEN and CDR2 SYDVKM. The V and J ends lost 6 bases and 0 bases respectively, with 14 bases between them. The CDR3 runs 15 residues. CDR3 DNA: TGTGCCAGCAGCACTGACGGGGGGACTAACTATGGCTACACCTTC. It encodes CASSTDGGTNYGYTF.

This chain links TRBV6-1 with TRBJ2-2; no definite D call. Germline CDR1 MNHNS, CDR2 SASEGT. Trimming removed 2 bases from V and 3 bases from J, with 10 bases in between. The CDR3 runs 15 residues. The CDR3 loop reads CASSESAFDTGELFF. DNA for the CDR3: TGTGCCAGCAGTGAATCAGCGTTCGACACCGGGGAGCTGTTTTTT.

This clone was seen once. The rearrangement uses TRBV7-8 and TRBJ2-1, with 8 positions matching TRBD2. Germline CDR1 reads SGHVS; CDR2 reads FQNEAQ. This CDR3 spans 15 amino acids. J lost 4 bases, V lost 7 bases, and 9 bases had no gene match. The CDR3 DNA is TGTGCCAGCATCCTGGTAGCGGGAAATTACAATGAGCAGTTCTTC. Translating gives CASILVAGNYNEQFF.

V usage is TRBV12-5 and J usage is TRBJ2-1; maybe TRBD1 (6 bases). V lost 5 bases, J lost 0 bases, and 11 bases lay in between. Per germline, CDR1 LGHNT and CDR2 FRNRAP. The CDR3 covers 15 residues. CDR3 nucleotides: TGTGCTAGTGGTCAACAGGGAAACTCCTACAATGAGCAGTTCTTC. Encoded protein: CASGQQGNSYNEQFF.